The source of this T cell receptor beta chain is a study of T cell changes during pregnancy in multiple sclerosis. The CDR3 spans 17 residues. The junction had 9 bases not matched to a gene; V was cut back by 5 bases and J by 3 bases. Germline CDR1 and CDR2: LNHDA and SQIVND (reference sequence). TCRdb's copy holds only in-frame clones and misses some; the assay was immunoSEQ multiplex PCR. The sample shows about 67,000 clones, about nine tenths of them seen only once. The sequence was collected from a female donor with multiple sclerosis, enrolled in a pregnancy study. This sequence joins TRBV19 and TRBJ2-1, with 11 bases identical to TRBD2. The sequenced sample was peripheral blood, obtained in the second trimester of pregnancy. CDR3 sequence (DNA): TGTGCCAGTAGTCCGCAGGCCCTAGCGGGAGGCTACAATGAGCAGTTCTTC. It yields the protein CASSPQALAGGYNEQFF.